This T cell receptor (beta chain) was obtained from a study of T cells in Graves' hyperthyroidism and ophthalmopathy. Study findings and constraints: Blood also held most thyroid clonotypes expanded beyond 0.001.

Between the trimmed V and J ends, which lost 7 bases and 1 base, there was a span of 13 bases. From germline, CDR1 is SQVTM and CDR2 ANQGSEA. The CDR3 sequence is 14 residues long. Only a few counts were recorded for this clonotype. Its antigen is still unknown. What was amplified from RNA transcripts were TCR beta CDR3 regions. Carried out on the TCR CDR3, a first-round RT-PCR used the HTBI primer set. TCRdb analysed the multiplex PCR reads with MiXCR anew, one entry per CDR3 protein. This sample has over 250,000 distinct CDR3 sequences, with over 15% found just once. Ophthalmopathy patients all had a Clinical Activity Score of at least 3, a NOSPECS grade of at least 4 and disease under 3 months old.

V usage is TRBV29-1 and J usage is TRBJ2-2; possibly TRBD1 or TRBD2 for D (5 bases each). The clonotype comes from a woman aged 55-70 years with Graves' ophthalmopathy. Sequenced sample: blood. The CDR3: CSAGGTLNTGELFF. As DNA, the CDR3 is TGCAGCGCTGGGGGAACCCTGAACACCGGGGAGCTGTTTTTT.